This record covers a single T cell receptor beta chain. Its cognate antigen is unknown. The record originates from a study of PD-L1 blockade in urothelial cancer. Overall study context: Bladder-origin urothelial cancer in males described most of the roughly 30 patients. Specimens of blood held a median count of roughly 130,000 T cells.

The protocol was immunoSEQ multiplex PCR, while the TCRdb copy is restricted to in-frame clones and leaves out a portion. This sample has about 71,000 clones, with roughly nine tenths found just once. Germline V gene data show CDR1 as LNHDA and CDR2 as SQIVND (reference sequence). The CDR3 has 14 residues. V dropped 5 bases and J dropped 0 bases, with 9 bases sitting between them. General study points: Having blood TCR clonality under the median before treatment predicted better survival.

The TCR was taken from a man between 60 and 75 years old with urothelial cancer. V and J are TRBV19 and TRBJ2-3; D is undetermined. The sample here was PBMCs, taken around atezolizumab (anti-PD-L1) treatment. CDR3 sequence (DNA): TGTGCCAGTAGTGTCCAGGCTAGCACAGATACGCAGTATTTT. This sequence encodes CASSVQASTDTQYF. Together with reference TRBV19 and TRBJ2-3, the CDR3 gives the full variable domain: DGGITQSPKYLFRKEGQNVTLSCEQNLNHDAMYWYRQDPGQGLRLIYYSQIVNDFQKGDIAEGYSVSREKKESFPLTVTSAQKNPTAFYLCASSVQASTDTQYFGPGTRLTVL.